This is a list of T cell receptor beta chains from one sample in a study of beta chain features in type 1 diabetes. The repertoire was sequenced with immunoSEQ multiplex PCR; TCRdb's copy has only in-frame clones and lacks some. The sample includes 93,000 or so clones, roughly 28% of them seen just once. The material sequenced was central memory CD4+ T cells from blood. These receptors were obtained from a woman between 18 and 29 years old with type 1 diabetes. Both conserved end residues are part of each CDR3. D genes are given only for firm matches. Rows may omit the clone size; those that give it use once, few, many or a size class.

TRBV2	TRBD2	TRBJ2-1	.	TGTGCCAGCAAAGAGCGGGAGGGCTCCTACAATGAGCAGTTCTTC	CASKEREGSYNEQFF
TRBV2	.	TRBJ1-4	.	TGTGCCAGCAGTGTAAGGGGTATGGAAAAACTGTTTTTT	CASSVRGMEKLFF
TRBV5-1	TRBD2	TRBJ2-1	.	TGCGCCAGCAGCGACGGACTAGCGGGAGTGAGTGAGCAGTTCTTC	CASSDGLAGVSEQFF
TRBV7-2	TRBD1	TRBJ1-1	few	TGTGCCAGCAGCTTAGGGACAGGCGACGCTTTCTTT	CASSLGTGDAFF
TRBV21-1	.	TRBJ2-4	few	TGTGCCAGCAGCAAAGAAGGACGACTAGCGGGAGGGCCGGCCGCCAAAAACATTCAGTACTTC	CASSKEGRLAGGPAAKNIQYF
TRBV5-1	TRBD2	TRBJ2-7	.	TGCGCCAGCAGCCCGGGGACTAGCGGAATTTATTACGAGCAGTACTTC	CASSPGTSGIYYEQYF
TRBV10-3	TRBD1	TRBJ1-2	.	TGTGCCATCACGACAGGGGGGCAGGACTATGGCTACACCTTC	CAITTGGQDYGYTF
TRBV18	TRBD2	TRBJ2-2	once	TGTGCCAGCTCATCCCGACCGACTAGCGGGAACACCGGGGAGCTGTTTTTT	CASSSRPTSGNTGELFF
TRBV4-2	TRBD2	TRBJ2-5	.	TGTGCCAGCAGCCAAGGGTCTGTCGGGAGGGAGACCCAGTACTTC	CASSQGSVGRETQYF
TRBV5-4	TRBD1	TRBJ1-2	once	TGTGCCAGCAGCCTCGGCGGGGGCGGACAGGGCAGGGGCTACACCTTC	CASSLGGGGQGRGYTF
TRBV29-1	.	TRBJ1-1	.	TGCAGCGTTGAGCGCTATGGCGGACACCCGAGCACTGAAGCTTTCTTT	CSVERYGGHPSTEAFF
TRBV29-1	.	TRBJ1-2	few	TGCAGCGCGAAAGGCGGGACGGGGGTACGTGGCTACACCTTC	CSAKGGTGVRGYTF
TRBV9	.	TRBJ1-1	few	TGTGCCAGCAGCGTAACCGGGGGAAGGACCACTGAAGCTTTCTTT	CASSVTGGRTTEAFF
TRBV9	TRBD2	TRBJ2-5	.	TGTGCCAGCAGCGCTCATCGGGGACTAGCGGAACAAGAGACCCAGTACTTC	CASSAHRGLAEQETQYF
TRBV7-9	TRBD1	TRBJ1-2	.	TGTGCCAGCAGCTTAGAAGCCAGGGGGCGCGGCTACACCTTC	CASSLEARGRGYTF
TRBV7-9	TRBD1	TRBJ1-2	few	TGTGCCGGGCTAGGGACAGGTGAAAACTATGGCTACACCTTC	CAGLGTGENYGYTF
TRBV27	TRBD1	TRBJ1-1	.	TGTGCCAGCAGTATATGGGGACAGGGATCTGAAGCTTTCTTT	CASSIWGQGSEAFF
TRBV25-1	TRBD1	TRBJ2-3	few	TGTGCCAGCGCGAAGGGGGCAACAGATACGCAGTATTTT	CASAKGATDTQYF
TRBV6-6	TRBD1	TRBJ2-1	few	TGTGCCAGCAGTTACTCGGAGACAGGGGGTGAGCAGTTCTTC	CASSYSETGGEQFF
TRBV5-6	.	TRBJ1-4	.	TGTGCCAGCAGCTTGGGAGTACGGGGAGAAAAACTGTTTTTT	CASSLGVRGEKLFF
TRBV18	.	TRBJ2-5	few	TGTGCCAGCTCACCGGAGGGGCAGCCATTGAACTTC	CASSPEGQPLNF
TRBV10-3	TRBD2	TRBJ2-1	few	TGTGCCATCAGCCATGGACTAGTTTCCGGCAATGAGCAGTTCTTC	CAISHGLVSGNEQFF
TRBV6-1	TRBD1	TRBJ1-2	once	TGTGCCAGCAGTGAAGTGTCCGACAGGGGGCGAGGCTACACCTTC	CASSEVSDRGRGYTF
TRBV9	TRBD1	TRBJ2-1	few	TGTGCCAGCACCCCGGACAGGGGCAACTACAATGAGCAGTTCTTC	CASTPDRGNYNEQFF
TRBV7-3	TRBD1	TRBJ2-1	.	TGTGCCAGCAGCTTAAGCGGGACAGGAGCTTACAATGAGCAGTTCTTC	CASSLSGTGAYNEQFF
TRBV11-2	TRBD1	TRBJ2-2	.	TGTGCCAGCAGCTCGGGACAGACCACCGGGGAGCTGTTTTTT	CASSSGQTTGELFF
TRBV6-5	TRBD1	TRBJ1-2	few	TGTGCCGGCGGGGACAGCCGATATGGCTACACCTTC	CAGGDSRYGYTF
TRBV27	.	TRBJ2-7	once	TGTGCCAGCAGTTTTCGTAGCAATTACGAGCAGTACTTC	CASSFRSNYEQYF
TRBV19	TRBD2	TRBJ2-2	.	TGTGCCAGTAGTCGGGGGGGCGCCAACACCGGGGAGCTGTTTTTT	CASSRGGANTGELFF
TRBV18	.	TRBJ1-1	.	TGTGCCAGCTCACCACCAGTTCGAGGGGGCACTGAAGCTTTCTTT	CASSPPVRGGTEAFF
TRBV11-2	.	TRBJ2-1	.	TGTGCCAGCAGCGACAGCCGTGTAGGGGGCAATGAGCAGTTCTTC	CASSDSRVGGNEQFF
TRBV30	.	TRBJ2-7	few	TGTGCCTGGAGCGCTCCTGGACTACATTCCTACGAGCAGTACTTC	CAWSAPGLHSYEQYF